These T cell receptor beta chains were read from a single sample in a study of blood T cell repertoires in COVID-19. Generated by immunoSEQ multiplex PCR, the TCRdb table keeps only in-frame clones and is missing some. The profile shows around 260,000 clones, around 90% of them singletons. Sequenced: PBMCs or T cells enriched from blood (not recorded which). Receptor source: a woman in her 30s who had recovered from COVID-19. Each CDR3 is given with its conserved first and last residue. D genes are given only for firm matches. The size of a clone is reported for some rows only, either as once, few or many, or as a class for expanded clones.

>TRBJ1-2|TRBV25-1|once|TRBD1
CASSGDRLNGGYTF
TGTGCCAGCAGCGGGGACAGGCTCAACGGGGGCTACACCTTC
>TRBJ2-1|TRBV18|-|-
CASSPGEGVYNEQFF
TGTGCCAGCTCACCTGGCGAAGGGGTCTACAATGAGCAGTTCTTC
>TRBJ2-5|TRBV7-7|-|-
CASSSVGETQYF
TGTGCTAGCAGCTCCGTTGGCGAGACCCAGTACTTC
>TRBJ2-3|TRBV4-1|-|TRBD2
CASSHPDGTSGSVSTDTQYF
TGCGCCAGCAGCCATCCCGACGGGACTAGCGGGAGCGTTAGCACAGATACGCAGTATTTT
>TRBJ2-3|TRBV24-1|-|-
CATSDRVGTDTQYF
TGTGCCACCAGTGACAGGGTAGGCACAGATACGCAGTATTTT
>TRBJ1-2|TRBV7-9|-|-
CASSLDGEYGYTF
TGTGCCAGCAGCTTAGACGGGGAGTATGGCTACACCTTC
>TRBJ2-1|TRBV19|-|TRBD2
CASSIRAGGDFNNEQFF
TGTGCCAGTAGTATTCGTGCGGGAGGAGACTTTAACAATGAGCAGTTCTTC
>TRBJ1-3|TRBV11-2|-|-
CASSLDILLTIYF
TGTGCCAGCAGCTTAGATATACTCCTCACCATATATTTT
>TRBJ2-1|TRBV5-1|-|TRBD2
CASSLLIAGGSNEQFF
TGCGCCAGCAGCCTGCTGATAGCGGGAGGTAGCAATGAGCAGTTCTTC
>TRBJ1-1|TRBV4-1|-|-
CASSQDPGMNTEAFF
TGCGCCAGCAGCCAAGATCCAGGGATGAACACTGAAGCTTTCTTT
>TRBJ2-2|TRBV19|-|TRBD1
CATRDRGRTGELFF
TGTGCCACTAGGGACAGGGGGCGCACCGGGGAGCTGTTTTTT